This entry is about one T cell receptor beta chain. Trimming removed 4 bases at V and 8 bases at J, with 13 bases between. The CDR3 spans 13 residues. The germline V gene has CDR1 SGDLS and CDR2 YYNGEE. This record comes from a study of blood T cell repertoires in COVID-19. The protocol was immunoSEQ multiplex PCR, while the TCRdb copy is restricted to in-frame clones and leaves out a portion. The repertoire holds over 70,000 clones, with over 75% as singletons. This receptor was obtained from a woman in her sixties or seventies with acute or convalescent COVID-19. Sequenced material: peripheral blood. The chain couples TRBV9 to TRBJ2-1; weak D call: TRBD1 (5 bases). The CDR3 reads CASSPQGWYEQFF. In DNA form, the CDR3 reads TGTGCCAGCAGCCCTCAGGGATGGTATGAGCAGTTCTTC.